Below, 30 T cell receptor beta chains from the same sample are listed, as sequenced in a study of human T cells and chemical hapten exposure. TCRdb processed the 5' RACE reads anew with MiXCR; each CDR3 protein has one entry. The sample shows tens of thousands of distinct CDR3 sequences, 6.5% to 8.5% of them seen only once. Total RNA came from unfractionated whole blood. The receptors stem from a male donor in good health.

Ten or more counts support this clonotype. This rearrangement joins TRBV5-5 to TRBJ2-3; 11 bases fit TRBD2. From germline, CDR1 is SGHKS and CDR2 YYEKEE (reference sequence). The CDR3 runs 16 residues. With 0 bases clipped from V and 2 bases from J, the junction kept 2 bases outside the gene matches. CDR3 in amino acids: CASSLEGLAATDTQYF. The CDR3 coding sequence is TGTGCCAGCAGCTTGGAGGGACTAGCGGCCACAGATACGCAGTATTTT.

There are a few counts of this clonotype. The chain joins TRBV10-3 to TRBJ2-7; D uncertain. The V end lost 2 bases, the J end lost 5 bases, and 10 bases lay between the germline ends. CDR3 length equals 13 residues. Germline values: CDR1 ENHRY, CDR2 SYGVKD. The CDR3 sequence is CAISEVLTDEQYF. As DNA, the CDR3 is TGTGCCATCAGTGAGGTTTTAACCGACGAGCAGTACTTC.

This clonotype has at least ten counts. The V call is TRBV5-5, the J call TRBJ2-5; perhaps D is TRBD1 or TRBD2 (6 bases each). The CDR3 spans 16 residues. The V end was cut by 0 bases, the J end by 5 bases, with 17 bases between. Germline CDR1 reads SGHKS; CDR2 reads YYEKEE (reference sequence). The CDR3 DNA sequence: TGTGCCAGCAGCTTGGAGGGGGGCGCAAGGTCGGAGACCCAGTACTTC. As protein: CASSLEGGARSETQYF.

The V call is TRBV10-3, the J call TRBJ2-7; D unresolved. Trimming removed 0 bases at V and 6 bases at J, with 9 bases between. Germline-derived CDR1 and CDR2 are ENHRY and SYGVKD. This CDR3 has 13 amino acids. CDR3 in DNA: TGTGCCATCAGTGAGTCGATCAGCACCGAGCAGTACTTC. Translated, it gives CAISESISTEQYF.

This clonotype was counted at least ten times. The chain is built from TRBV7-2 and TRBJ2-3, with 7 bases aligning to TRBD2. The CDR3 is 17 residues long. Germline CDR1 is SGHTA and CDR2 is FQGNSA. The V segment lost 0 bases and the J segment 0 bases; nucleotides outside the gene matches: 6. The CDR3 spells CASSLAGGGPSTDTQYF. Here the CDR3 DNA reads TGTGCCAGCAGCTTAGCCGGCGGGGGACCTAGCACAGATACGCAGTATTTT.

V is TRBV19 and J is TRBJ2-1; 10 bases are a match to TRBD2. This CDR3 comprises 15 residues. V shed 3 bases and J 12 bases; nucleotides not matched to a gene: 11. The germline CDR1 and CDR2 sequences are LNHDA and SQIVND (reference sequence). The CDR3 sequence is CASSILASGGGGQFF. CDR3 sequence (DNA): TGTGCCAGTAGTATTCTGGCTAGCGGGGGCGGGGGGCAGTTCTTC.

This chain links TRBV20-1 with TRBJ1-5; D perhaps matches TRBD1 (5 bases). The CDR3 runs 17 residues. CDR1 and CDR2 from the germline V gene are DFQATT and SNEGSKA (reference sequence). Trimming left V 2 bases short and J 4 bases short, with 21 bases between. The CDR3 sequence is CSARPGRRGNLNQPQHF. The CDR3 DNA follows: TGCAGTGCTAGACCCGGGAGACGGGGGAATCTAAATCAGCCCCAGCATTTT.

This clonotype was detected many times. J is TRBJ2-3 and V is TRBV4-1; D ambiguous. Deletions cut 5 bases from V and 1 base from J, with 4 bases between. CDR1 MGHRA and CDR2 YSYEKL come from the germline V gene. The CDR3 sequence is 12 residues long. DNA for the CDR3: TGCGCCAGCAGCGCTGGCACAGATACGCAGTATTTT. This gives the protein CASSAGTDTQYF.

The chain recombines TRBV28 with TRBJ2-2, with a possible D match to TRBD1 (5 bases). CDR1 is MDHEN, CDR2 SYDVKM, per germline. The V end was cut by 6 bases, the J end by 3 bases, with 14 bases between. The CDR3 is made up of 15 amino acids. The chain's CDR3 is CASRIGDRYTGELFF. The CDR3 nucleotides are TGTGCCAGCAGGATCGGCGACAGATACACCGGGGAGCTGTTTTTT. The whole variable domain, remainder taken from reference TRBV28 and TRBJ2-2, is DVKVTQSSRYLVKRTGEKVFLECVQDMDHENMFWYRQDPGLGLRLIYFSYDVKMKEKGDIPEGYSVSREKKERFSLILESASTNQTSMYLCASRIGDRYTGELFFGEGSRLTVL.

The chain couples TRBV21-1 to TRBJ2-5; the table calls TRBD2, which could not be checked here. TRBV21-1 is described as a pseudogene. CDR3 length: 16 residues. CDR3 loop: CASSKVAGGLQETQYF. DNA of the CDR3: TGTGCCAGCAGCAAAGTAGCGGGAGGGCTCCAAGAGACCCAGTACTTC.

This clonotype came up a few times. The gene calls are TRBV20-1 and TRBJ1-1; possibly TRBD1 for D (5 bases). CDR1 is DFQATT and CDR2 is SNEGSKA in the germline V gene (reference sequence). The ends were cut back, 4 bases at V and 4 bases at J, with 19 bases in the middle. The CDR3 extends over 15 amino acids. For the CDR3, the DNA is TGCAGTGCTAAGGGGCCGGTACAGGAGGGCACTGAAGCTTTCTTT. This encodes CSAKGPVQEGTEAFF.

The chain couples TRBV12-3 or TRBV12-4 to TRBJ1-2; D is undetermined. The ends were cut back, 1 base at V and 8 bases at J, with 11 bases in the middle. This CDR3 comprises 13 residues. The CDR3 sequence is CASSLGPGTGYTF. CDR3 sequence (DNA): TGTGCCAGCAGTTTAGGACCCGGCACAGGCTACACCTTC.

This clonotype was detected many times. V gene TRBV20-1 combines with J gene TRBJ2-2; unclear D gene. V was pared by 1 base and J by 2 bases, with 8 bases between. Germline V CDR1 and CDR2: DFQATT, SNEGSKA (reference sequence). The CDR3 contains 14 residues. The CDR3 bases are TGCAGTGCTAGAGTCGCAGAAAACACCGGGGAGCTGTTTTTT. This encodes CSARVAENTGELFF.

This clonotype was observed a handful of times. The V gene is TRBV5-1, the J gene TRBJ2-4; 8 bases map to TRBD2. There are 16 residues in the CDR3. In germline, CDR1 is SGHRS, CDR2 YFSETQ. With 4 bases clipped from V and 0 bases from J, the junction kept 6 bases outside the gene matches. The CDR3 DNA reads TGCGCCAGCAGCCAAACTAGCGGAGAAGCCAAAAACATTCAGTACTTC. Its protein product is CASSQTSGEAKNIQYF.

Comment on this clonotype: A much more abundant neighbour one base away suggests this may be a read error. The V and J genes are TRBV7-2 and TRBJ2-7; D uncertain. This CDR3 comprises 12 residues. Trimming stripped 0 bases from V and 3 bases from J, with 3 bases between. CDR1 and CDR2 from the germline V gene are SGHTA and FQGNSA. CDR3: CASSLAYYEQYF. The CDR3 DNA sequence: TGTGCCAGCAGCTTAGCTTACTACGAGCAGTACTTC.

This chain connects TRBV20-1 to TRBJ2-5, with 8 nucleotides matching TRBD1. From germline, CDR1 is DFQATT and CDR2 SNEGSKA (reference sequence). The junction had 11 bases not matched to a gene; V was cut back by 3 bases and J by 2 bases. This CDR3 has 16 residues. As DNA, the CDR3 is TGCAGTGCTAGTGGGGCAGGGGGCGAGGTGCAAGAGACCCAGTACTTC. Translated: CSASGAGGEVQETQYF.

The rearrangement links TRBV7-9 to TRBJ2-2, with a tentative D call TRBD2 (6 bases). Germline assignment: CDR1 SEHNR and CDR2 FQNEAQ (reference sequence). Trimming took 4 bases from V and 3 from J, leaving 12 bases between them. CDR3 size: 15 residues. As DNA, the CDR3 is TGTGCCAGCAGCTCCCGGGACTTCGACACCGGGGAGCTGTTTTTT. This encodes CASSSRDFDTGELFF.

This clonotype was picked up many times. The J gene is TRBJ2-1, the V gene TRBV2; a weak D match, TRBD2 (7 bases). The CDR3 sequence is 16 residues long. CDR1 is SNHLY, CDR2 FYNNEI, per germline. V was trimmed by 6 bases and J by 7 bases, leaving 22 bases between them. The CDR3 coding sequence is TGTGCCAGCAGGAACCCAGAGGGGGGGGGCCGTAATGAGCAGTTCTTC. Translated: CASRNPEGGGRNEQFF.

This clonotype was found many times. The chain joins TRBV5-5 to TRBJ2-3; perhaps TRBD2 as D (6 bases). The CDR3 extends over 17 amino acids. Germline loops: CDR1 SGHKS, CDR2 YYEKEE (reference sequence). With 3 bases removed from V and 2 bases from J, the gap between germline ends came to 19 bases. As DNA, the CDR3 is TGTGCCAGCAGCTATTCGCGGGGCGTACCATTCACAGATACGCAGTATTTT. Translated: CASSYSRGVPFTDTQYF. The full variable domain, completed using reference TRBV5-5 and TRBJ2-3, is DAGVTQSPTHLIKTRGQQVTLRCSPISGHKSVSWYQQVLGQGPQFIFQYYEKEERGRGNFPDRFSARQFPNYSSELNVNALLLGDSALYLCASSYSRGVPFTDTQYFGPGTRLTVL.

The sample holds many counts of this clonotype. The V gene is TRBV19, the J gene TRBJ2-7; D tentatively fits TRBD1 or TRBD2 (5 bases each). Between the trimmed V and J ends, which lost 7 bases and 0 bases, there was a span of 16 bases. The CDR3 loop spans 15 amino acids. CDR1 LNHDA and CDR2 SQIVND come from the germline V gene (reference sequence). CDR3 amino acids: CASTLSSGSSYEQYF. CDR3 nucleotides: TGTGCCAGTACCCTAAGTTCAGGGAGCTCCTACGAGCAGTACTTC. Combining the CDR3 with reference TRBV19 and TRBJ2-7 gives the whole variable domain DGGITQSPKYLFRKEGQNVTLSCEQNLNHDAMYWYRQDPGQGLRLIYYSQIVNDFQKGDIAEGYSVSREKKESFPLTVTSAQKNPTAFYLCASTLSSGSSYEQYFGPGTRLTVT.

This clonotype was seen many times. One end of the junction is discordant with germline, which a read error may explain. V usage is TRBV2 and J usage is TRBJ2-7; D possibly corresponds to TRBD1 (6 bases). The CDR3 loop spans 12 amino acids. Germline CDR1 reads SNHLY; CDR2 reads FYNNEI. The CDR3, as DNA: TGTGCCAGCAATCAGGGGAACGACGAGCAGTACTTT. It codes for CASNQGNDEQYF.

This clonotype was found a few times. The CDR3: CASRNPIHRESGANVLTF. In DNA, the CDR3 is TGTGCCAGCAGAAATCCAATTCACAGGGAGAGTGGGGCCAACGTCCTGACTTTC. The genes are TRBV7-8 and TRBJ2-6; a possible D gene is TRBD1 (6 bases). Looked up from germline, CDR1 is SGHVS and CDR2 is FQNEAQ. Trimming removed 6 bases from V and 3 bases from J, with 21 bases in between. The CDR3 covers 18 residues.

This clonotype turned up a few times. The chain recombines TRBV20-1 with TRBJ1-5, with TRBD1 as a possible D gene (5 bases). Germline loops: CDR1 DFQATT, CDR2 SNEGSKA (reference sequence). The CDR3 has 12 residues. V lost 3 bases, J lost 6 bases, and 9 bases lay in between. The CDR3: CSASSGIQPQHF. CDR3 in DNA: TGCAGTGCTAGTTCAGGGATTCAGCCCCAGCATTTT.

This clonotype was recorded at least ten times. The V call is TRBV29-1, the J call TRBJ1-1, with D unclear. The V gene lost 2 bases and the J gene lost 2 bases, with 9 bases spanning the gap. CDR1 and CDR2 (germline): SQVTM, ANQGSEA. The CDR3 is 13 residues long. The CDR3, as DNA: TGCAGCGTTGAAAGCCTGGGAAACACTGAAGCTTTCTTT. Its translation is CSVESLGNTEAFF.

The table lists this clonotype with many counts. The V and J genes are TRBV4-1 and TRBJ2-6; TRBD2 matches at 9 bases. With 0 bases clipped from V and 2 bases from J, the junction kept 5 bases outside the gene matches. The CDR3 contains 18 residues. In germline, CDR1 is MGHRA, CDR2 YSYEKL. CDR3 residues: CASSQDISGSTGANVLTF. The CDR3 DNA reads as TGCGCCAGCAGCCAAGATATTAGCGGGAGTACTGGGGCCAACGTCCTGACTTTC.

This clonotype appeared many times. V is TRBV10-3 and J is TRBJ2-7; 7 bases align to TRBD1. J lost 6 bases, V lost 3 bases, and 20 bases had no gene match. The CDR3 extends over 18 amino acids. The germline V gene has CDR1 ENHRY and CDR2 SYGVKD. The CDR3 sequence: CAISDVYLRQGRTAEQYF. CDR3 nucleotides: TGTGCCATCAGTGATGTCTACCTGAGACAGGGTCGAACGGCCGAGCAGTACTTC.

In this sample, this clonotype turned up many times. V is TRBV7-2 and J is TRBJ1-3; 8 positions agree with TRBD1. The CDR3 runs 15 residues. In germline, CDR1 is SGHTA, CDR2 FQGNSA. Unmatched junction bases numbered 3, after V lost 1 base and J lost 4 bases. CDR3 protein: CASSLGTGQGNTIYF. As DNA, the CDR3 is TGTGCCAGCAGCTTAGGGACAGGGCAGGGAAACACCATATATTTT.

In its sample, this clonotype was seen a few times. J is TRBJ2-1 and V is TRBV5-1; TRBD2 matches at 10 bases. Trimming cost V 3 bases and J 0 bases; bases outside gene matches: 12. Germline-derived CDR1 and CDR2 are SGHRS and YFSETQ. The CDR3 covers 19 residues. The CDR3 here is CASSSGTSDHQISYNEQFF. CDR3 nucleotides: TGCGCCAGCAGCTCGGGGACTAGCGACCATCAAATCTCCTACAATGAGCAGTTCTTC.

This clonotype was observed many times. The gene calls are TRBV7-9 and TRBJ2-7; perhaps D is TRBD1 or TRBD2 (5 bases each). Trimming removed 5 bases from V and 2 bases from J, with 19 bases in between. This CDR3 has 16 amino acids. CDR1 is SEHNR and CDR2 is FQNEAQ in the germline V gene (reference sequence). CDR3 bases: TGTGCCAGCAGCCCCGTCCGGGACCGGGACCCCTACGAGCAGTACTTC. Its translation: CASSPVRDRDPYEQYF.

The genes are TRBV7-8 and TRBJ1-6, with 9 bases lining up with TRBD1. V lost 3 bases and J lost 9; bases outside the gene matches: 9. The CDR3 consists of 16 residues. The germline CDR1 and CDR2 sequences are SGHVS and FQNEAQ. As DNA, the CDR3 is TGTGCCAGCAGCTTTGCGGACAGGGGAGTGGGTTCACCCCTCCACTTT. Translating it yields CASSFADRGVGSPLHF.